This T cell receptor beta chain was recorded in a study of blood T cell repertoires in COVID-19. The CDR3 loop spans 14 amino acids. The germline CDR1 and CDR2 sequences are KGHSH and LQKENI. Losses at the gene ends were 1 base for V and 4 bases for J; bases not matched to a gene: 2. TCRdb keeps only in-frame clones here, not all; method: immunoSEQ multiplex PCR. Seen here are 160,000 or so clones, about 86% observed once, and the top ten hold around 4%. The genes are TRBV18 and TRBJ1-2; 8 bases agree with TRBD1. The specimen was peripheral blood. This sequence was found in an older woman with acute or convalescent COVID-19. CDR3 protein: CASSPQDRVYGYTF. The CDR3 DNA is TGTGCCAGCTCACCACAGGACAGGGTCTATGGCTACACCTTC.